One and the same sample provided the 21 T cell receptor beta chains below, sequenced in a study of blood T cell repertoires in COVID-19. Sequenced by immunoSEQ multiplex PCR; TCRdb stores in-frame clones only, minus some. The sample carries 300,000 to 400,000 clones, around 87% recorded once. The specimen sequenced was peripheral blood. These receptors were collected from a woman in her fifties or sixties who had recovered from COVID-19.

This clone was counted once. This chain connects TRBV5-6 to TRBJ2-1; a weak D match, TRBD1 (6 bases). This CDR3 region has 13 residues. V lost 0 bases and J lost 9, with 10 bases in between. Germline-derived CDR1 and CDR2 are SGHDT and YYEEEE. Here the CDR3 DNA reads TGTGCCAGCAGCTTGGCTCGAGGGGGTGAGCAGTTCTTC. Amino acid sequence: CASSLARGGEQFF. Based on the CDR3 plus reference TRBV5-6 and TRBJ2-1, the full variable domain is DAGVTQSPTHLIKTRGQQVTLRCSPKSGHDTVSWYQQALGQGPQFIFQYYEEEERQRGNFPDRFSGHQFPNYSSELNVNALLLGDSALYLCASSLARGGEQFFGPGTRLTVL.

The chain joins TRBV3-1 (or the pseudogene TRBV3-2) to TRBJ1-4; no clear D. The CDR3 has 19 amino acids. CDR1 and CDR2 from the germline V gene are LGHDT and YNNKEL (reference sequence). Trimming cost V 1 base and J 10 bases, with 28 bases left between them. CDR3 region: CASSQVIRRTPDPEGKLFF. DNA for the CDR3: TGTGCCAGCAGCCAAGTAATTAGACGTACCCCGGACCCGGAGGGAAAACTGTTTTTT.

The J gene is TRBJ2-5, the V gene TRBV5-1; D call uncertain. This CDR3 is 13 amino acids long. Germline V CDR1 and CDR2: SGHRS, YFSETQ. V was clipped by 7 bases and J by 5 bases, with 15 bases between them. In DNA form, the CDR3 reads TGCGCCAGCCGCACGCAACCTACGGAGACCCAGTACTTC. Its translation is CASRTQPTETQYF.

This sequence joins TRBV7-9 and TRBJ2-3, with D maybe TRBD1 (5 bases). CDR1 is SEHNR, CDR2 FQNEAQ, per germline (reference sequence). The CDR3 covers 15 residues. V lost 5 bases and J lost 5, with 17 bases in between. The CDR3 coding sequence is TGTGCCAGCAGCCCCCCGACCCAGGGAAAAGATACGCAGTATTTT. The encoded protein is CASSPPTQGKDTQYF.

The gene calls are TRBV7-9 and TRBJ2-2; 10 bases are a match to TRBD1. This CDR3 has 15 residues. CDR1 is SEHNR, CDR2 FQNEAQ, per germline (reference sequence). The J segment lost 4 bases and the V segment lost 8 bases, leaving 7 bases of the junction unmatched. In nucleotides, the CDR3 is TGTGCCAGCTTCCTGGGACAGGGGAGCACCGGGGAGCTGTTTTTT. Its translation: CASFLGQGSTGELFF.

The rearrangement joins TRBV2 to TRBJ2-2, with D perhaps TRBD2 (6 bases). Germline assignment: CDR1 SNHLY and CDR2 FYNNEI. This CDR3 has 14 residues. Trimming took off 5 bases at V and 2 bases at J, with 9 bases between the two ends. The CDR3 loop reads CASSLDYNTGELFF. The CDR3 DNA reads TGTGCCAGCAGTTTGGACTACAACACCGGGGAGCTGTTTTTT.

The chain couples TRBV11-2 to TRBJ2-3; D gene ambiguous. V lost 5 bases, J lost 10 bases, and 13 bases lay in between. The CDR3 contains 12 residues. Germline V gene data show CDR1 as SGHAT and CDR2 as FQNNGV. CDR3 residues: CASSTGEVAQYF. CDR3 sequence (DNA): TGTGCCAGCAGCACCGGAGAGGTGGCGCAGTATTTT.

This clone was detected once. In DNA, the CDR3 is TGTGCCAGTAGTTCCTCGACGCGGCGAAACACAGATACGCAGTATTTT. Translating it yields CASSSSTRRNTDTQYF. The J gene is TRBJ2-3, the V gene TRBV19; the D is unclear. The CDR3 runs to 16 residues. Germline CDR1 LNHDA, CDR2 SQIVND (reference sequence). Trimming stripped 5 bases from V and 2 bases from J, with 17 bases between.

The chain combines TRBV11-3 with TRBJ1-1; TRBD1 aligns across 8 bases. The CDR3 runs to 12 residues. Germline CDR1 reads SGHNT; CDR2 reads YENEEA. After removal of 5 bases from V and 6 bases from J, the junction contained 2 bases not matched to a gene. CDR3 loop: CASSQTGAEAFF. DNA for the CDR3: TGTGCCAGCAGCCAGACAGGGGCTGAAGCTTTCTTT.

V and J are TRBV28 and TRBJ2-5; 8 bases agree with TRBD1. With 5 bases clipped from V and 5 bases from J, the junction kept 13 bases outside the gene matches. The CDR3 covers 16 residues. The germline V gene has CDR1 MDHEN and CDR2 SYDVKM. In DNA form, the CDR3 reads TGTGCCAGCAGTACCCCGGACAGGGACGGTCCGGAGACCCAGTACTTC. Its protein product is CASSTPDRDGPETQYF.

This sequence joins TRBV11-2 and TRBJ1-3, with a possible D match to TRBD1 (6 bases). CDR1 is SGHAT, CDR2 FQNNGV, per germline. There are 13 residues in the CDR3. Trimming took 5 bases from V and 7 from J, leaving 12 bases between them. As DNA, the CDR3 is TGTGCCAGCAGCCCATCCCAGGGGAACACCATATATTTT. Translating gives CASSPSQGNTIYF.

The chain links TRBV28 to TRBJ1-5, with 7 bases matching TRBD1. This CDR3 spans 19 amino acids. V was pared by 0 bases and J by 0 bases, with 11 bases of the junction left unmatched. CDR1 is MDHEN, CDR2 SYDVKM, per germline. DNA of the CDR3: TGTGCCAGCAGTTTATGGACAGGGTTCATAGGTACTAGCAATCAGCCCCAGCATTTT. This sequence encodes CASSLWTGFIGTSNQPQHF.

This sequence joins TRBV11-2 and TRBJ2-7, with 7 bases matching TRBD2. Germline V lookup: CDR1 SGHAT, CDR2 FQNNGV. The CDR3 length is 16 residues. The J segment lost 3 bases and the V segment lost 1 base, leaving 9 bases of the junction unmatched. CDR3 protein: CASSLGSGGLDYEQYF. As DNA, the CDR3 is TGTGCCAGCAGCTTAGGGAGTGGAGGACTAGACTACGAGCAGTACTTC.

This clone came up a few times. Written as DNA, the CDR3 is TGTGCCTGGAGTGTAACAGATGAAAAACTGTTTTTT. Protein product: CAWSVTDEKLFF. The chain has TRBV30 and TRBJ1-4; D is unresolved. This CDR3 has 12 residues. Germline lookup yields CDR1 GTSNPN and CDR2 SVGIG (reference sequence). With 0 bases removed from V and 6 bases from J, the gap between germline ends came to 5 bases.

The gene calls are TRBV19 and TRBJ1-4; TRBD1 matches 7 bases. The germline V gene has CDR1 LNHDA and CDR2 SQIVND (reference sequence). V shed 6 bases, J shed 4 bases, and the junction held 5 bases outside the gene matches. The CDR3 consists of 14 residues. The CDR3 nucleotides read TGTGCCAGTAGCCACAGGGGAAATAATGAAAAACTGTTTTTT. Translated, it gives CASSHRGNNEKLFF. Using reference TRBV19 and TRBJ1-4 for the parts outside the CDR3, the full variable domain is DGGITQSPKYLFRKEGQNVTLSCEQNLNHDAMYWYRQDPGQGLRLIYYSQIVNDFQKGDIAEGYSVSREKKESFPLTVTSAQKNPTAFYLCASSHRGNNEKLFFGSGTQLSVL.

In this sample, this clone turned up once. The chain links TRBV5-1 to TRBJ2-3; 13 bases map to TRBD2. Germline trimming cut 4 bases from V and 6 bases from J; bases unmatched to any gene: 8. This CDR3 spans 16 amino acids. In germline, CDR1 is SGHRS, CDR2 YFSETQ. In nucleotides, the CDR3 is TGCGCCAGCAGCCCCGGCGGACTAGCGGGAGTCGATACGCAGTATTTT. Translated: CASSPGGLAGVDTQYF. The full variable domain, rest sourced from reference TRBV5-1 and TRBJ2-3, is KAGVTQTPRYLIKTRGQQVTLSCSPISGHRSVSWYQQTPGQGLQFLFEYFSETQRNKGNFPGRFSGRQFSNSRSEMNVSTLELGDSALYLCASSPGGLAGVDTQYFGPGTRLTVL.

The V call is TRBV5-4, the J call TRBJ2-7; 10 nucleotides line up with TRBD1. Trimming at V came to 4 bases and at J to 3 bases, leaving 16 bases not matched to a gene. Germline CDR1 reads SGHNT; CDR2 reads YYREEE (reference sequence). This CDR3 region has 18 residues. The CDR3 bases are TGTGCCAGCAGCGGAATAGGGACAGGGGTCGCCGCGGGCTACGAGCAGTACTTC. This translates into CASSGIGTGVAAGYEQYF.

This clone was seen once. This sequence joins TRBV5-5 and TRBJ2-5, with D tentatively TRBD2 (6 bases). This CDR3 spans 14 amino acids. Trimming stripped 3 bases from V and 5 bases from J, with 14 bases between. Germline-derived CDR1 and CDR2 are SGHKS and YYEKEE (reference sequence). Written as DNA, the CDR3 is TGTGCCAGCAGCTGGGACTGGGAGGTGGAGACCCAGTACTTC. This encodes CASSWDWEVETQYF.

This chain connects TRBV28 to TRBJ2-2, with 7 bases fitting TRBD1. Germline V gene lookup returns CDR1 MDHEN and CDR2 SYDVKM. The CDR3 is made up of 15 amino acids. J gave up 5 bases and V 4 bases, and 7 bases lay outside the gene matches. The CDR3 here is CASSSTGLGTGELFF. Written as DNA, the CDR3 is TGTGCCAGCAGTTCGACAGGGCTTGGAACCGGGGAGCTGTTTTTT. Drawing the rest from reference TRBV28 and TRBJ2-2, the complete variable domain is DVKVTQSSRYLVKRTGEKVFLECVQDMDHENMFWYRQDPGLGLRLIYFSYDVKMKEKGDIPEGYSVSREKKERFSLILESASTNQTSMYLCASSSTGLGTGELFFGEGSRLTVL.

This chain connects TRBV6-5 to TRBJ1-2; 9 bases agree with TRBD1. Germline CDR1 is MNHEY and CDR2 is SVGAGI. This CDR3 has 14 amino acids. The junction had 8 bases not matched to a gene; V was cut back by 9 bases and J by 3 bases. This CDR3 reads CASSLYRGHYGYTF. The CDR3 DNA follows: TGTGCCAGTTCCTTGTACAGGGGGCACTATGGCTACACCTTC.

The CDR3 bases are TGTGCCAGCAGCCAAGATGGGGGCGGAAACACCATATATTTT. Residues: CASSQDGGGNTIYF. The rearrangement links TRBV3-1 (or the pseudogene TRBV3-2) to TRBJ1-3; D is perhaps TRBD1 (6 bases). V was clipped by 0 bases and J by 4 bases, with 7 bases between them. The CDR3 extends over 14 amino acids. Germline V gene data show CDR1 as LGHDT and CDR2 as YNNKEL (reference sequence).